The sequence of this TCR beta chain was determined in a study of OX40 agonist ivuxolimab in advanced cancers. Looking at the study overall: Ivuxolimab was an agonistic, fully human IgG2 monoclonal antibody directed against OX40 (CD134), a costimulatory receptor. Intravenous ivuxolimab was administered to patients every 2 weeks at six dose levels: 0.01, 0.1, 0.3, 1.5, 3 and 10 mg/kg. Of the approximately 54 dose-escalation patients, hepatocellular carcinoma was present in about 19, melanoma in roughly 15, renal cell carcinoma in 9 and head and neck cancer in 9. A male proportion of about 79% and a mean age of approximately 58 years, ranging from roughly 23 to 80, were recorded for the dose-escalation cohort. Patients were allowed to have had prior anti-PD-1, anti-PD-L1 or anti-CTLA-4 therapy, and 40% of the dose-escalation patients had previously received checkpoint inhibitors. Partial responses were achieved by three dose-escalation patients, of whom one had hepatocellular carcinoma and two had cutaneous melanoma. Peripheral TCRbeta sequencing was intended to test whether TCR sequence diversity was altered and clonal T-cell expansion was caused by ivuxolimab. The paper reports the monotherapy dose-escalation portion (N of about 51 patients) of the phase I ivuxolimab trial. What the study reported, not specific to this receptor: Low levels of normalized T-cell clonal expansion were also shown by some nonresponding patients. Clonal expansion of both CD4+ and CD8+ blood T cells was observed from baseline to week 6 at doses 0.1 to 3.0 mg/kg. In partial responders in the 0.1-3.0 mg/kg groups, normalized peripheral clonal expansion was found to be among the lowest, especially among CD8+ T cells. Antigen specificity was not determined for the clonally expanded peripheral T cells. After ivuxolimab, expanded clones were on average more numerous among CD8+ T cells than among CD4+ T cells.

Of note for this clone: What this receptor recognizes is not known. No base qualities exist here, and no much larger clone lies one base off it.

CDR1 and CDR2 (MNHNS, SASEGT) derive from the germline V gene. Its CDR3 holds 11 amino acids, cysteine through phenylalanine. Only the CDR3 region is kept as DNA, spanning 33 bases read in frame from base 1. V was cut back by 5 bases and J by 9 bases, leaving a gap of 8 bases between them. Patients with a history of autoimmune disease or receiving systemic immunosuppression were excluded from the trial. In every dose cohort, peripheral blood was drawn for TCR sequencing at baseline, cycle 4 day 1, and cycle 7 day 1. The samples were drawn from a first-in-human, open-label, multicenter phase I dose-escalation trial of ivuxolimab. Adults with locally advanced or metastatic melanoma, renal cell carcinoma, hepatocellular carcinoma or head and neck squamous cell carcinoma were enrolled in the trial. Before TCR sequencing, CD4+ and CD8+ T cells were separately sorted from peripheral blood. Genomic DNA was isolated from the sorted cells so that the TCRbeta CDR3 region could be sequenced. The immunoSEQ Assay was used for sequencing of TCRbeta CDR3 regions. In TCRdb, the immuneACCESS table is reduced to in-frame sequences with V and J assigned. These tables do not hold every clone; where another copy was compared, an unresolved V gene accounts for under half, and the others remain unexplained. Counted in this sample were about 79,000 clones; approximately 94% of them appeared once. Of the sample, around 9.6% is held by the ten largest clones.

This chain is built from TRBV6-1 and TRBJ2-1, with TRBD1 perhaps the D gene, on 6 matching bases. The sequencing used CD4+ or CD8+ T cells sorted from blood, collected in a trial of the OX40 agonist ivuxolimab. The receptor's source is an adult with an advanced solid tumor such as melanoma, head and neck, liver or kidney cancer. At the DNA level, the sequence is TGTGCCAGCAGTCAGGGGCCTGAGCAGTTCTTC. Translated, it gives CASSQGPEQFF.